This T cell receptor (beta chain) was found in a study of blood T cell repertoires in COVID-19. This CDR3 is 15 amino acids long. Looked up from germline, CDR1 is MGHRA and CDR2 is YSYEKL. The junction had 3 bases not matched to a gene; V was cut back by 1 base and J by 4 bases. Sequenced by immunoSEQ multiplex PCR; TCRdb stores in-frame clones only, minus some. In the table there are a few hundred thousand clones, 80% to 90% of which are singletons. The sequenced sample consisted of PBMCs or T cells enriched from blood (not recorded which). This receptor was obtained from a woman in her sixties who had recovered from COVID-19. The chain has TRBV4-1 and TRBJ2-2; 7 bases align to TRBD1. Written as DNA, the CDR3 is TGCGCCAGCAGCCAAGGGGACAGAACCACCGGGGAGCTGTTTTTT. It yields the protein CASSQGDRTTGELFF.